A single sample gave rise to the 9 T cell receptor beta chains below, sequenced in a study of CD8+CD57+ T cells in acquired aplastic anemia (dated by TCRdb to 2016 to 2019). TCRdb lists the instrument as Illumina HiSeq 2000. Genomic DNA was used as template for profiling of TCR beta VDJ combinations and CDR3 sequences. TCRdb trimmed public reads at Q25 via fastp, called clones via MiXCR and kept in-frame beta chains. Rows with a matching CDR3 protein are joined into one entry that keeps the most common DNA and genes. The sample table contains approximately 81,000 distinct CDR3 sequences; only one count was recorded for under 50% of them. 65% to 70% of the sample lies in the top ten. Sequencing was performed on sorted CD4+, CD8+, or CD8+CD57+ T cells (not recorded which) from PBMCs. The receptors shown here come from a human donor in good health, serving as a control.

Concerning this clonotype itself: Since a much larger clone is just one base distant, this may be a read error. This sequence joins TRBV12-3 or TRBV12-4 and TRBJ2-3; 8 nucleotides match TRBD2. V lost 1 base and J lost 4; bases outside the gene matches: 4. The CDR3 consists of 15 residues. Here the CDR3 DNA reads TGTGCCAGCAGTTTAGGAGCGGGGGCCGCAGATACGCAGTATTTT. As protein: CASSLGAGAADTQYF.

The chain joins TRBV11-1 to TRBJ2-1; TRBD1 or TRBD2 may be the D gene (6 bases each). V lost 6 bases and J 13 bases, leaving 10 bases between the germline ends. This CDR3 is built from 10 residues. Germline V gene data show CDR1 as SGHAT and CDR2 as FQDESV (reference sequence). The CDR3 sequence is CASRGGRQFF. The CDR3 DNA is TGTGCCAGCAGGGGGGGCCGCCAGTTCTTC.

This clonotype was detected a few times. This chain connects TRBV5-4 to TRBJ2-1; a weak D match, TRBD1 (5 bases). V dropped 2 bases and J dropped 16 bases, with 16 bases sitting between them. There are 12 residues in the CDR3. Germline-derived CDR1 and CDR2 are SGHNT and YYREEE (reference sequence). The CDR3 DNA follows: TGTGCCAGCAGCTTCAAGACAGTAACAAGATTCTTC. Protein sequence: CASSFKTVTRFF.

Comment on this clonotype: A much more abundant neighbour one base away suggests this may be a read error. This chain links TRBV10-3 with TRBJ2-7; 9 nucleotides agree with TRBD1. The germline CDR1 and CDR2 sequences are ENHRY and SYGVKD. CDR3 length equals 16 residues. As DNA, the CDR3 is TGTGCCAGCAGTTACTCGAGTACACAGGGGGCCAACGAGCAGCACTTC. Translating it yields CASSYSSTQGANEQHF.

The rearrangement links TRBV6-5 to TRBJ1-5; D is unclear. Germline V lookup: CDR1 MNHEY, CDR2 SVGAGI. V lost 2 bases and J lost 0, with 11 bases in between. The CDR3 sequence is 16 residues long. The CDR3 DNA follows: TGTGCCAGCAGTTACCAGTCAGCTCCTAGCAATCAGCCCCAGCATTTT. This sequence encodes CASSYQSAPSNQPQHF.

Ten or more counts support this clonotype. This chain uses TRBV12-3 or TRBV12-4 with TRBJ1-2, with unresolved D. This CDR3 has 17 amino acids. Trimming took 6 bases from V and 8 from J, leaving 28 bases between them. The CDR3 coding sequence is TGTGCCAGCAGCGCCAGCCGGCACCTCATAGGGTCCGAGGGCTACACCTTC. Encoded protein: CASSASRHLIGSEGYTF.

This clonotype was counted at least ten times. This rearrangement joins TRBV9 to TRBJ1-1; no firm D call. Per germline, CDR1 SGDLS and CDR2 YYNGEE. The CDR3 length is 11 residues. Trimming took off 7 bases at V and 1 base at J, with 5 bases between the two ends. The CDR3: CASGQNTEAFF. The CDR3 DNA reads as TGTGCCAGCGGGCAGAACACTGAAGCTTTCTTT.

This clonotype was counted a single time. This chain connects TRBV2 to TRBJ1-2; D remains unclear. The V and J ends lost 7 bases and 0 bases respectively, with 12 bases between them. CDR3 length equals 14 residues. In germline, CDR1 is SNHLY, CDR2 FYNNEI. The CDR3 bases are TGTGCCAGCAAACCAGACTTGTCTAACTATGGCTACACCTTC. Protein sequence: CASKPDLSNYGYTF.

The CDR3 spells CASSFLFF. CDR3 DNA sequence: TGTGCCAGCAGCTTTCTGTTTTTT. This rearrangement joins TRBV7-2 to TRBJ1-4; no definite D call. The V gene lost 3 bases and the J gene lost 14 bases, with 1 base spanning the gap. CDR1 and CDR2 from the germline V gene are SGHTA and FQGNSA. The CDR3 runs 8 residues.